Listed below are T cell receptor beta chains from one sample, sequenced in a study of shared clonotypes between healthy human individuals. Clones were read by immunoSEQ multiplex PCR, and TCRdb kept only the in-frame ones, dropping some. The data contain millions of clones, 90% to 95% of them seen just once; the ten biggest clones take up 1.5% to 2%. The sequencing input was naive CD8+ T cells from PBMCs. Every receptor here comes from a man between 18 and 29 years old in good health. Some clones in this sample may be carry-over from other donors' samples. The CDR3 runs from the conserved cysteine through the conserved F or W. A D gene is named only where the DNA matches it firmly. The size entry is marked missing in some rows and otherwise reads once, few, many or a size class.

once,TRBV7-9,TRBJ1-5,TRBD1,CASSHLGAGGLGQPQHF,TGTGCCAGCAGCCACCTAGGGGCAGGGGGCCTGGGTCAGCCCCAGCATTTT
NA,TRBV5-1,TRBJ2-7,NA,CASSLNPHAPDWEQYF,TGCGCCAGCAGCTTGAATCCCCACGCCCCAGACTGGGAGCAGTACTTC
once,TRBV7-9,TRBJ2-5,NA,CASSPNLMETQYF,TGTGCCAGCAGCCCCAATCTTATGGAGACCCAGTACTTC
NA,TRBV30,TRBJ1-1,NA,CAWVLWGESEAFF,TGTGCCTGGGTTCTGTGGGGGGAGTCCGAAGCTTTCTTT
NA,TRBV7-2,TRBJ2-1,TRBD2,CASSGTSRNEQFF,TGTGCCAGCAGCGGGACTAGCCGCAATGAGCAGTTCTTC
NA,TRBV7-8,TRBJ2-7,TRBD2,CASSPSAGTSNHEQYF,TGTGCCAGCAGCCCCTCCGCCGGGACTAGTAACCACGAGCAGTACTTC
NA,TRBV27,TRBJ1-1,NA,CASSLSGGTPPEAFF,TGTGCCAGCAGTTTATCTGGAGGGACCCCCCCTGAAGCTTTCTTT
NA,TRBV5-6,TRBJ1-2,NA,CASSQTGDYGYTF,TGTGCCAGCAGCCAGACCGGGGACTATGGCTACACCTTC
NA,TRBV7-9,TRBJ1-3,TRBD1,CASSEPSGGSGNTIYF,TGTGCCAGCAGCGAACCATCAGGGGGCTCGGGAAACACCATATATTTT
NA,TRBV6-5,TRBJ2-7,NA,CASSYSLSYEQYF,TGTGCCAGCAGTTACTCTCTGTCCTACGAGCAGTACTTC
NA,TRBV5-6,TRBJ2-1,TRBD2,CASSPLWRELYNEQFF,TGTGCCAGCAGCCCCCTTTGGCGGGAGCTGTACAATGAGCAGTTCTTC
NA,TRBV18,TRBJ2-1,TRBD2,CASSPGDYSGEQFF,TGTGCCAGCTCACCTGGGGACTACTCGGGTGAGCAGTTCTTC
NA,TRBV14,TRBJ1-2,NA,CASSQVQGRIRDYGYTF,TGTGCCAGCAGCCAAGTCCAAGGCAGGATAAGGGACTATGGCTACACCTTC
NA,TRBV21-1,TRBJ1-5,NA,CASSKYTGDNQPQHF,TGTGCCAGCAGCAAGTATACAGGGGACAATCAGCCCCAGCATTTT
NA,TRBV7-3,TRBJ2-1,TRBD2,CASSTTPGLAGDNEQFF,TGTGCCAGCAGCACTACTCCGGGACTAGCGGGAGACAATGAGCAGTTCTTC
NA,TRBV20-1,TRBJ1-1,NA,CSVGQFEAFF,TGCAGTGTAGGGCAATTCGAAGCTTTCTTT
NA,TRBV13,TRBJ2-7,NA,CASSLGLGTHEQYF,TGTGCCAGCAGCTTAGGCCTGGGGACACACGAGCAGTACTTC
NA,TRBV11-2,TRBJ2-5,TRBD2,CASSSAGLAGSETQYF,TGTGCCAGCAGCTCGGCGGGACTAGCGGGAAGTGAGACCCAGTACTTC
NA,TRBV6-1,TRBJ2-7,NA,CASSERASWTYEQYF,TGTGCCAGCAGTGAAAGGGCTAGCTGGACCTACGAGCAGTACTTC
NA,TRBV6-1,TRBJ2-5,TRBD2,CASSEGAWGRAQYF,TGTGCCAGCAGTGAAGGGGCCTGGGGGAGGGCCCAGTACTTC
NA,TRBV30,TRBJ2-7,TRBD2,CAWSGGSAYEQYF,TGTGCCTGGAGTGGCGGGAGCGCCTACGAGCAGTACTTC
NA,TRBV28,TRBJ2-2,NA,CASSYPRTASNTGELFF,TGTGCCAGCAGTTACCCACGGACAGCTTCTAACACCGGGGAGCTGTTTTTT
NA,TRBV27,TRBJ2-3,NA,CASSLTSIFTDTQYF,TGTGCCAGCAGTTTAACCTCGATTTTCACAGATACGCAGTATTTT
NA,TRBV19,TRBJ2-1,TRBD1,CASSVGTGASYNEQFF,TGTGCCAGTAGTGTCGGGACAGGGGCTTCCTACAATGAGCAGTTCTTC
NA,TRBV30,TRBJ2-5,NA,CAWRRMETQYF,TGTGCCTGGAGGAGAATGGAGACCCAGTACTTC
once,TRBV6-5,TRBJ2-7,NA,CASRADSYEQYF,TGTGCCAGCAGGGCAGATTCCTACGAGCAGTACTTC
NA,TRBV27,TRBJ1-1,NA,CASSRRDTWRTTEAFF,TGTGCCAGCAGTCGTCGGGATACCTGGCGGACCACTGAAGCTTTCTTT
few,TRBV19,TRBJ2-7,TRBD2,CASSMTSGSYEQYF,TGTGCCAGTAGTATGACTAGCGGCTCCTACGAGCAGTACTTC
NA,TRBV10-3,TRBJ2-7,NA,CAISDGGTYEQYF,TGTGCCATTTCCGATGGGGGAACCTACGAGCAGTACTTC
NA,TRBV7-8,TRBJ2-7,TRBD2,CASRAGGPVEQYF,TGTGCCTCCCGGGCGGGAGGGCCGGTCGAGCAGTACTTC
NA,TRBV7-9,TRBJ2-7,TRBD2,CASSFWGLAEQYEQYF,TGTGCCAGCAGCTTTTGGGGACTAGCGGAACAATACGAGCAGTACTTC
NA,TRBV14,TRBJ1-1,NA,CASSITVNTEAFF,TGTGCCAGCAGTATTACAGTTAACACTGAAGCTTTCTTT
NA,TRBV7-8,TRBJ1-2,NA,CASMSSRGGSGGYTF,TGTGCCAGCATGTCCTCGCGAGGGGGATCGGGTGGCTACACCTTC
NA,TRBV10-3,TRBJ2-3,NA,CAISVSMGGTDTQYF,TGTGCCATCAGTGTGTCTATGGGGGGCACAGATACGCAGTATTTT
NA,TRBV7-8,TRBJ1-2,TRBD1,CASSSSDREIYGYTF,TGTGCCAGCAGCTCGAGCGACAGGGAAATTTATGGCTACACCTTC
NA,TRBV5-1,TRBJ1-1,NA,CARIGGTEAFF,TGCGCCAGGATAGGAGGCACTGAAGCTTTCTTT
NA,TRBV28,TRBJ1-5,NA,CASRVVGNQPQHF,TGTGCCAGCAGGGTGGTGGGCAATCAGCCCCAGCATTTT
NA,TRBV4-1,TRBJ2-3,NA,CASSQGPGVDTQYF,TGCGCCAGCAGCCAGGGGCCAGGGGTGGATACGCAGTATTTT
NA,TRBV5-1,TRBJ2-7,NA,CASSFDVEQYF,TGCGCCAGCAGCTTCGACGTGGAGCAGTACTTC
NA,TRBV28,TRBJ1-5,NA,CASSLTSESQPQHF,TGTGCCAGCAGTTTAACTTCGGAGAGTCAGCCCCAGCATTTT
NA,TRBV11-2,TRBJ2-5,TRBD1,CASSDRVRETQYF,TGTGCCAGCAGCGACAGGGTTCGAGAGACCCAGTACTTC
NA,TRBV7-3,TRBJ1-1,NA,CASSLVYTEAFF,TGTGCCAGCAGCTTAGTTTACACTGAAGCTTTCTTT
once,TRBV19,TRBJ1-1,NA,CASSIIGVDTEAFF,TGTGCCAGTAGTATAATAGGGGTGGACACTGAAGCTTTCTTT
NA,TRBV2,TRBJ2-1,TRBD2,CASSDPSGSFGDEQFF,TGTGCCAGCAGTGATCCTAGCGGGAGTTTTGGGGATGAGCAGTTCTTC
NA,TRBV10-3,TRBJ1-2,NA,CAIRDGFHGYTF,TGTGCCATCAGGGACGGCTTTCATGGCTACACCTTC
NA,TRBV27,TRBJ2-2,NA,CASCPLGGWYTGELFF,TGTGCCAGCTGTCCGCTAGGGGGTTGGTACACCGGGGAGCTGTTTTTT
NA,TRBV27,TRBJ2-7,NA,CASWGAYEQYF,TGTGCCAGCTGGGGGGCGTACGAGCAGTACTTC
NA,TRBV7-6,TRBJ2-1,TRBD2,CASSRLSPRTSGRAGEQFF,TGTGCCAGCAGCCGACTATCACCGCGGACTAGCGGGAGGGCCGGGGAGCAGTTCTTC
NA,TRBV11-2,TRBJ2-7,TRBD2,CASSFLLAVYYEQYF,TGTGCCAGCAGCTTCCTTCTAGCGGTTTACTACGAGCAGTACTTC
NA,TRBV7-3,TRBJ1-2,NA,CASSLRTGNPRYTF,TGTGCCAGCAGCTTAAGAACCGGGAATCCGCGCTACACCTTC
NA,TRBV5-6,TRBJ1-5,NA,CASSLQGQPQHF,TGTGCCAGCAGCTTGCAAGGTCAGCCCCAGCATTTT
NA,TRBV5-4,TRBJ2-5,TRBD2,CASSSLREGLGETQYF,TGTGCCAGCAGCTCTCTCAGGGAGGGCCTCGGGGAGACCCAGTACTTC
NA,TRBV18,TRBJ2-1,TRBD2,CASSPLAGVGNEQFF,TGTGCCAGCTCACCACTAGCGGGAGTAGGCAATGAGCAGTTCTTC
NA,TRBV10-1,TRBJ2-1,NA,CASSDFSSEQFF,TGCGCCAGCAGTGACTTTAGTAGTGAGCAGTTCTTC
NA,TRBV7-9,TRBJ2-7,NA,CASSLVGPNYEQYF,TGTGCCAGCAGCTTAGTCGGGCCGAACTACGAGCAGTACTTC
NA,TRBV21-1,TRBJ2-7,NA,CASSNYPCGYYEQYF,NA
NA,TRBV7-3,TRBJ2-3,NA,CASSGLLVLTDTQYF,TGTGCCAGCAGCGGTTTACTAGTTCTCACAGATACGCAGTATTTT